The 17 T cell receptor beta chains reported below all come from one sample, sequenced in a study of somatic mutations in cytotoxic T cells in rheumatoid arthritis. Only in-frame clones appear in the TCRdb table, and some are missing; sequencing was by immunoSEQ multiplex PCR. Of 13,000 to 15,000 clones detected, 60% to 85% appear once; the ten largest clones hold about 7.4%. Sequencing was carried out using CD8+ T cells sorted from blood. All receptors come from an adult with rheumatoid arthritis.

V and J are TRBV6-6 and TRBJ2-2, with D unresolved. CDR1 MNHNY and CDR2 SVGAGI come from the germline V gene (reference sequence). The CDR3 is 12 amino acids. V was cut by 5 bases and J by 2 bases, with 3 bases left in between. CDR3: CASSPNTGELFF. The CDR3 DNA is TGTGCCAGCAGTCCAAACACCGGGGAGCTGTTTTTT.

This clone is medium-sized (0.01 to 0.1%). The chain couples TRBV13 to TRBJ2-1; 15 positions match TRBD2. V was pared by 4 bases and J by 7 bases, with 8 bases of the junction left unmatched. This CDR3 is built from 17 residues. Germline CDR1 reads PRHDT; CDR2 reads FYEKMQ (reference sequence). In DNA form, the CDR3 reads TGTGCCAGCAGCTCCCGGACTAGCGGGGGGGTAGGGAATGAGCAGTTCTTC. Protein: CASSSRTSGGVGNEQFF.

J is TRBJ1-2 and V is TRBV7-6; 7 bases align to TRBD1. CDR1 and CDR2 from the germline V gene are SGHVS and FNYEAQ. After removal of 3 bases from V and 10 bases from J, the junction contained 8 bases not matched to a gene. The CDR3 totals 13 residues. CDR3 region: CASSFRQGENYTF. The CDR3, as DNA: TGTGCCAGCAGCTTTAGACAGGGAGAGAACTACACCTTC. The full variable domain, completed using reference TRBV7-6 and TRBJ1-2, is GAGVSQSPRYKVTKRGQDVALRCDPISGHVSLYWYRQALGQGPEFLTYFNYEAQQDKSGLPNDRFSAERPEGSISTLTIQRTEQRDSAMYRCASSFRQGENYTFGSGTRLTVV.

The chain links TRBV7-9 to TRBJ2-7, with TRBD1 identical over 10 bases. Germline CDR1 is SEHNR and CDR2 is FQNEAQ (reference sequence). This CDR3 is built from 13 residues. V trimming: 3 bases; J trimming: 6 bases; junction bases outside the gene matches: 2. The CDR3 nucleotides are TGTGCCAGCAGCTTCGGACAGGGGGTCGAGCAGTACTTC. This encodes CASSFGQGVEQYF.

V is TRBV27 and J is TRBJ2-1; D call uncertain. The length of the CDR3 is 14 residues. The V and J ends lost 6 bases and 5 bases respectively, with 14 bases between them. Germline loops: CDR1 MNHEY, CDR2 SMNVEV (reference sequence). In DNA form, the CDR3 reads TGTGCCAGCAGCACATCCGGACCAGACAATGAGCAGTTCTTC. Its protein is CASSTSGPDNEQFF.

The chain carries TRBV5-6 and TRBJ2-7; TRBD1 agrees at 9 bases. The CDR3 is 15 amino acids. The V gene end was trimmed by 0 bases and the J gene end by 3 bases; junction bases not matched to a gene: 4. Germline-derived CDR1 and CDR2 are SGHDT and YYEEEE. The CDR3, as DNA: TGTGCCAGCAGCTTGGGGACAGGGGTTATCTACGAGCAGTACTTC. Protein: CASSLGTGVIYEQYF.

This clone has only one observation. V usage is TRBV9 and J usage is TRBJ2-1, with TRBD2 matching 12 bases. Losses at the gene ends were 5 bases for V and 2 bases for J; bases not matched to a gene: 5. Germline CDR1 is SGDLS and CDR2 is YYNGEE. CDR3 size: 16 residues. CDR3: CASSSPSGRAYNEQFF. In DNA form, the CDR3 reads TGTGCCAGCAGTTCACCTAGCGGGAGGGCCTACAATGAGCAGTTCTTC.

The CDR3 DNA reads TGTGCCAGCAGCTTCTTATCAGGGCGTACTGAAGCTTTCTTT. Translating it yields CASSFLSGRTEAFF. The rearrangement joins TRBV7-9 to TRBJ1-1, with TRBD1 as a possible D gene (5 bases). Germline values: CDR1 SEHNR, CDR2 FQNEAQ (reference sequence). The CDR3 has 14 amino acids. V was shortened by 3 bases and J by 5 bases, with 13 bases between the two germline ends.

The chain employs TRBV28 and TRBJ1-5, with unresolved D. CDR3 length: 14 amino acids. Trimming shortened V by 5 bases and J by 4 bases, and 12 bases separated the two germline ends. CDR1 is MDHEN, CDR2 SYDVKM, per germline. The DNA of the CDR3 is TGTGCCAGCAGTATTTTAGCGGATAATCAGCCCCAGCATTTT. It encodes CASSILADNQPQHF.

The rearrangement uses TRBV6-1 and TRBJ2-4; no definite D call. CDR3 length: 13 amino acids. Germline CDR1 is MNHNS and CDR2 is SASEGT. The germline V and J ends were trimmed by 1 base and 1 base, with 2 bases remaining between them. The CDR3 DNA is TGTGCCAGCAGTGAAGGCGCCAAAAACATTCAGTACTTC. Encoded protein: CASSEGAKNIQYF.

Written as DNA, the CDR3 is TGTGCCAGCTCACCAAACAATGAGCAGTTCTTC. Translated, it gives CASSPNNEQFF. The chain recombines TRBV18 with TRBJ2-1; no definite D call. CDR1 is KGHSH, CDR2 LQKENI, per germline. The ends were cut back, 2 bases at V and 5 bases at J, with 1 base in the middle. This CDR3 is built from 11 residues.

The CDR3: CASSLEGGEQFF. DNA of the CDR3: TGTGCCAGCAGCTTGGAAGGGGGTGAGCAGTTCTTC. The chain carries TRBV5-6 and TRBJ2-1; D perhaps matches TRBD1 (6 bases). V lost 0 bases to trimming and J lost 9 bases, with 7 bases between them. Germline CDR1 reads SGHDT; CDR2 reads YYEEEE. The CDR3 consists of 12 residues.

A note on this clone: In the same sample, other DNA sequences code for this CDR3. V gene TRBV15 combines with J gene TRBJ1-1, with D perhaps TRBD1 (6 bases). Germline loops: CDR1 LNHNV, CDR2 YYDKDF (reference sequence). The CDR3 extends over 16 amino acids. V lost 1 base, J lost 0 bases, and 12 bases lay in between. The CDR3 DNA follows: TGTGCCACCAGCAGAGGAATACAGGGCATGAACACTGAAGCTTTCTTT. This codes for CATSRGIQGMNTEAFF.

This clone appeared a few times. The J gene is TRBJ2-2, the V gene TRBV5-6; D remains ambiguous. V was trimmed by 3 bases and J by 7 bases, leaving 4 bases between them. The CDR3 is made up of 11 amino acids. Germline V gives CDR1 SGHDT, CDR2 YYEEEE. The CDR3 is CASSSVGELFF. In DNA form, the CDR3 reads TGTGCCAGCAGCTCCGTCGGGGAGCTGTTTTTT.

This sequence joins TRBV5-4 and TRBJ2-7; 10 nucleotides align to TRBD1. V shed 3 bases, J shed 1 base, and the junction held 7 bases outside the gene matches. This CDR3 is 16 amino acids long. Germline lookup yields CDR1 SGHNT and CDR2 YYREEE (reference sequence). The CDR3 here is CASSSDRDRGSYEQYF. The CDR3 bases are TGTGCCAGCAGCTCTGATCGGGACAGGGGTTCCTACGAGCAGTACTTC.

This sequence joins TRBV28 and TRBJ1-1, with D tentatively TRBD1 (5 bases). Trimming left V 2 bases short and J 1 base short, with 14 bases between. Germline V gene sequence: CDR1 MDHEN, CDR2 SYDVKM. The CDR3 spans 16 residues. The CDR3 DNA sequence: TGTGCCAGCAGTTTAGCCCGGGGGGTCCCGAACACTGAAGCTTTCTTT. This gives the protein CASSLARGVPNTEAFF.

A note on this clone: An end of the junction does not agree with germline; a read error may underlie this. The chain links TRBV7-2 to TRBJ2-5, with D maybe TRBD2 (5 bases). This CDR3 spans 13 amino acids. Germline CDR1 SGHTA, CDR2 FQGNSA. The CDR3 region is CASSLALARHPHF. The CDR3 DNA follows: TGTGCCAGCAGCTTAGCCCTAGCACGACACCCTCACTTC.